The next 5 T cell receptor beta chains were all read from a single sample in a study of shared clonotypes between healthy human individuals. The table came from immunoSEQ multiplex PCR; TCRdb's copy has only in-frame clones and leaves some out. Altogether about 2.3 million clones are present, 92% being singletons, with the ten largest covering more than 0.35%. Input material: naive CD4+ T cells from PBMCs. Subset given: CD45RA+ positively selected. The receptors stem from a young man in good health. Some clones in this sample may be carry-over from other donors' samples.

The table lists this clone with a count of one. This CDR3 is also generated by other DNA sequences in the sample. V usage is TRBV30 and J usage is TRBJ2-3; unclear D gene. V lost 3 bases to trimming and J lost 6 bases, with 7 bases between them. The CDR3 is made up of 11 amino acids. Germline CDR1 GTSNPN, CDR2 SVGIG (reference sequence). The CDR3 bases are TGTGCCTGGAGCCTGAGGGATACGCAGTATTTT. Its protein product is CAWSLRDTQYF.

About this clone itself: The same CDR3 can be traced to other DNA sequences in this sample. V is TRBV28 and J is TRBJ2-2; D gene uncertain. Trimming took off 4 bases at V and 4 bases at J, with 7 bases between the two ends. Germline CDR1 and CDR2: MDHEN and SYDVKM. The CDR3 loop spans 13 amino acids. CDR3 in amino acids: CASSSPGTGELFF. The CDR3 DNA reads TGTGCCAGCAGTTCCCCCGGCACCGGGGAGCTGTTTTTT.

This chain joins TRBV5-1 and TRBJ2-6, with 9 nucleotides matching TRBD2. Looked up from germline, CDR1 is SGHRS and CDR2 is YFSETQ. The CDR3 covers 18 residues. V lost 0 bases to trimming and J lost 2 bases; unmatched junction nucleotides: 6. CDR3 amino acids: CASSLGTGLATGANVLTF. CDR3 sequence (DNA): TGCGCCAGCAGCTTGGGGACGGGACTAGCAACTGGGGCCAACGTCCTGACTTTC.

The V gene is TRBV5-3, the J gene TRBJ2-1, with 7 bases aligning to TRBD1. TRBV5-3 is an ORF for which the function is uncertain. The CDR3 is made up of 18 amino acids. J lost 5 bases, V lost 4 bases, and 18 bases had no gene match. The DNA of the CDR3 is TGTGCCAGAAGCATGGCCGGGACAGATAAACTCCAACACAATGAGCAGTTCTTC. Translating it yields CARSMAGTDKLQHNEQFF.

CDR3 in DNA: TGCGCCAGCAGCTTGTGGGGCGGACAGGGAGATGGCTACACCTTC. It codes for CASSLWGGQGDGYTF. The J gene is TRBJ1-2, the V gene TRBV5-1, with 8 bases aligning to TRBD1. Trimming removed 1 base from V and 6 bases from J; junction bases left unmatched: 8. Germline V lookup: CDR1 SGHRS, CDR2 YFSETQ. The CDR3 has 15 residues.